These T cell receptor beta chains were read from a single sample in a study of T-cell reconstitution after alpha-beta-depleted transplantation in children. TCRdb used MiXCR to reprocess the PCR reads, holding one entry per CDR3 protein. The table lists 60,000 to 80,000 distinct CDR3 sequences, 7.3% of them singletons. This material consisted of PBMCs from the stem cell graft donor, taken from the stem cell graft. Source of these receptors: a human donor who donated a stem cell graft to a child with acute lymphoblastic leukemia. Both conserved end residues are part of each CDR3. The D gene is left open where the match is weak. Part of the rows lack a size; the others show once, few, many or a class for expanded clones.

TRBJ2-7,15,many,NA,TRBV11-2,TGTGCCAGCAGCTTGTCTAGCGCCTACTCCTACGAGCAGTACTTC,CASSLSSAYSYEQYF
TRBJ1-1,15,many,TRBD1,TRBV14,TGTGCCAGCAGCCAACGGACAGGGCGCCTCACTGAAGCTTTCTTT,CASSQRTGRLTEAFF
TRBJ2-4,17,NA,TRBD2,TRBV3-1,TGTGCCAGCAGCCAAGATGGGGCGGGAGCGGCCAAAAACATTCAGTACTTC,CASSQDGAGAAKNIQYF
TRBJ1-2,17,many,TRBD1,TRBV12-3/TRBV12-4,TGTGCCAGCACCGTGGGACAGGGCCGAACTTTTAACTATGGCTACACCTTC,CASTVGQGRTFNYGYTF
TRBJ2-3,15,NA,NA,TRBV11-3,TGTGCCAGCAGCTTACGGGAGACTGGCACAGATACGCAGTATTTT,CASSLRETGTDTQYF
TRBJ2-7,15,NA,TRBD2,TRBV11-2,TGTGCCAGCAGGCTGACTAGCGGTACGTTTTACGAGCAGTACTTC,CASRLTSGTFYEQYF
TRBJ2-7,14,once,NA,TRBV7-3,TGTGCCAGCAGCTTATGGCCGACGGGGAACGAGCAGTACTTC,CASSLWPTGNEQYF
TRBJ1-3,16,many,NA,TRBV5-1,TGCGCCAGCAGCTTGAGGTGGGAACCCTCTGGAAACACCATATATTTT,CASSLRWEPSGNTIYF
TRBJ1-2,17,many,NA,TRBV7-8,TGTGCCAGCAGCTTAGTCGTAGGGGAGCTGCCTATTTCTGGCTACACCTTC,CASSLVVGELPISGYTF
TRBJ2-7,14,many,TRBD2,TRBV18,TGTGCCAGCTCACCCCCGACTAGCGGCTACGAGCAGTACTTC,CASSPPTSGYEQYF
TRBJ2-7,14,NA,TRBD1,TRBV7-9,TGTGCCAGCAGCCCACAGGGGGCGCCGGACGAGCAGTACTTC,CASSPQGAPDEQYF
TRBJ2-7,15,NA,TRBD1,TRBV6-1,TGTGCCAGCTGCTTAGGGCAGGGGGTCTTCTACGAGCAGTACTTC,CASCLGQGVFYEQYF
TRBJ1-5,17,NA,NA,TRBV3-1,TGTGCCAGCACCAGACCTACCTCTCAGGGTCTCCATCAGCCCCAGCATTTT,CASTRPTSQGLHQPQHF
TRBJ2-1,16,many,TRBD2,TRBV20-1,TGCAGTGCCGCCCCCGGTGGCGGGGGGGCCTACAATGAGCAGTTCTTC,CSAAPGGGGAYNEQFF
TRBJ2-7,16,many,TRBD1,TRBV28,TGTGCCAGCAGTTTATGGCGCGGGACAGGATCTTACGAGCAGTACTTC,CASSLWRGTGSYEQYF
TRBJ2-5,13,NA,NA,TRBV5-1,TGCGCCAGCAGCTTGGCCAACCAAGAGACCCAGTACTTC,CASSLANQETQYF
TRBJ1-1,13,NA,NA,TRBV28,TGTGCCAGCAGACCCCCGCAGGGTTCTGAAGCTTTCTTT,CASRPPQGSEAFF
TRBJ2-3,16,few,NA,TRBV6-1,TGTGCCAGCAGCCTCACAACTAGTATCAGCACAGATACGCAGTATTTT,CASSLTTSISTDTQYF
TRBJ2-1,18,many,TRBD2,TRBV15,TGTGCCACCAGCAGAGTAATGGACACTAGCGGGGCCCACAATGAGCAGTTCTTC,CATSRVMDTSGAHNEQFF
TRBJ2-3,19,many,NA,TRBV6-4,TGTGCCAGCAGTCCTGGAGGGGGTCGCGAGGGGGGGCCGGGAGATACGCAGTATTTT,CASSPGGGREGGPGDTQYF
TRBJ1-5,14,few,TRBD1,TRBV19,TGTGCCAGTAGTACGGGACAGGGCAATCAGCCCCAGCATTTT,CASSTGQGNQPQHF
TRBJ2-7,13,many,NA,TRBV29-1,TGCAGCGTTGCCTACGTGGAACCCTACGAGCAGTACTTC,CSVAYVEPYEQYF
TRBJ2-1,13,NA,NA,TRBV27,TGTGCCAGCAGTTTGTCGGGGGCGGATGAGCAGTTCTTC,CASSLSGADEQFF
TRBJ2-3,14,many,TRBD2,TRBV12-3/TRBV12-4,TGTGCCAGCAGGGGACTAGAATTAGGGGATACGCAGTATTTT,CASRGLELGDTQYF
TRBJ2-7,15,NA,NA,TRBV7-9,TGTGCCAGCAGCGCTGAGGGAGCGGGCGCCTACGAGCAGTACTTC,CASSAEGAGAYEQYF
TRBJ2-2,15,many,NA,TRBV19,TGTGCCAGTAGTAACTTCAGAGGTTTAGCCGGGGAGCTGTTTTTT,CASSNFRGLAGELFF
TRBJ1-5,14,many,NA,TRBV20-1,TGCAGTGCTAATGTGTGGGGTCTGAATCAGCCCCAGCATTTT,CSANVWGLNQPQHF
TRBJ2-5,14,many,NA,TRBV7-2,TGTGCCAGCAGCTTACCCAGTCCTCCAGAGACCCAGTACTTC,CASSLPSPPETQYF
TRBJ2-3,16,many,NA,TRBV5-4,TGTGCCAGCAGCCCGAACCCGAGTGATCCCAAAGATACGCAGTATTTT,CASSPNPSDPKDTQYF
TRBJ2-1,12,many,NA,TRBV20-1,TGCAGTGCTAGACGGGTCCTCAATGAGCAGTTCTTC,CSARRVLNEQFF
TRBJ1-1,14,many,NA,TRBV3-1,TGTGCCAGCAGCCAAGTATGTGGTAACACTGAAGCTTTCTTT,CASSQVCGNTEAFF
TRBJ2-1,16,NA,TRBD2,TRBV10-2,TGCGCCAGCAGGGAAAACGGACTAGCGGAATACAATGAGCAGTTCTTC,CASRENGLAEYNEQFF
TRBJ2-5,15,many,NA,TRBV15,TGTGCCACCAGCAGAGCTCCAGGGGTCGGAGAGACCCAGTACTTC,CATSRAPGVGETQYF
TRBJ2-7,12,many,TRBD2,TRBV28,TGTGCCAGCAGCTCACTAGCGGGCGAGCAGTACTTC,CASSSLAGEQYF
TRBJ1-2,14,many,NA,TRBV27,TGTGCCAGCAGTTTGATCCCACCCAACTATGGCTACACCTTC,CASSLIPPNYGYTF
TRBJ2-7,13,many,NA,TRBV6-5,TGTGCCAGCACGCCACGCCAGGAATACGAGCAGTACTTC,CASTPRQEYEQYF
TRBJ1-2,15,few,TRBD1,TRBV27,TGTGCCAGCAGTTCGCCGGGGACAGGGATCTATGGCTACACCTTC,CASSSPGTGIYGYTF
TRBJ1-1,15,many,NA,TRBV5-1,TGCGCCAGCAGCTACTTGGACGGAAGGAACACTGAAGCTTTCTTT,CASSYLDGRNTEAFF
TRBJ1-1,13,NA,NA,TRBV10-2,TGCGCCAGCAGTAAGTCAGTGAACACTGAAGCTTTCTTT,CASSKSVNTEAFF
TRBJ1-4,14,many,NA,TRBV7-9,TGTGCCAGCAGCAACAGGGAGGCTAATGAAAAACTGTTTTTT,CASSNREANEKLFF
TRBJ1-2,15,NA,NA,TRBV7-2,TGTGCCAGCAGCTTAGCGTCAGGGGCCTCATATGGCTACACCTTC,CASSLASGASYGYTF
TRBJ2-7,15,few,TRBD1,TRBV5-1,TGCGCCAGCACCGTACAGGGGGCGCAGGGCCACGAGCAGTACTTC,CASTVQGAQGHEQYF
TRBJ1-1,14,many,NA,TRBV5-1,TGCGCCAGCAGCTTTGGCGGGGGGCGGACTGAAGCTTTCTTT,CASSFGGGRTEAFF
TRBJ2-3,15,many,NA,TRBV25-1,TGTGCCAGCAGTGGTCTGGGAAGGAGCACAGATACGCAGTATTTT,CASSGLGRSTDTQYF
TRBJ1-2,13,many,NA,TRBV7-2,TGTGCCAGCAGCTTAGGAGGGGGTTGGGGCTACACCTTC,CASSLGGGWGYTF
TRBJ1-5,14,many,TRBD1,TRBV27,TGTGCCAGCAGACCTGGTACAGGGGGGCAGCCCCAGCATTTT,CASRPGTGGQPQHF
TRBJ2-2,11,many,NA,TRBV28,TGTGCCAGCGGCCAGGTCGGGGAGCTGTTTTTT,CASGQVGELFF
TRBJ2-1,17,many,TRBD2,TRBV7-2,TGTGCCAGCAGCTTAGGGGGACTAGTGGTAAGCGACAATGAGCAGTTCTTC,CASSLGGLVVSDNEQFF
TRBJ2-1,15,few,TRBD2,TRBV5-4,TGTGCCAGCAGTCAGAGTGGCGGGAGGGACAATGAGCAGTTCTTC,CASSQSGGRDNEQFF
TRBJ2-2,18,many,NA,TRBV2,TGTGCCAGCAGTGAAACCCCCCTCGTTAGGGCGAACACCGGGGAGCTGTTTTTT,CASSETPLVRANTGELFF